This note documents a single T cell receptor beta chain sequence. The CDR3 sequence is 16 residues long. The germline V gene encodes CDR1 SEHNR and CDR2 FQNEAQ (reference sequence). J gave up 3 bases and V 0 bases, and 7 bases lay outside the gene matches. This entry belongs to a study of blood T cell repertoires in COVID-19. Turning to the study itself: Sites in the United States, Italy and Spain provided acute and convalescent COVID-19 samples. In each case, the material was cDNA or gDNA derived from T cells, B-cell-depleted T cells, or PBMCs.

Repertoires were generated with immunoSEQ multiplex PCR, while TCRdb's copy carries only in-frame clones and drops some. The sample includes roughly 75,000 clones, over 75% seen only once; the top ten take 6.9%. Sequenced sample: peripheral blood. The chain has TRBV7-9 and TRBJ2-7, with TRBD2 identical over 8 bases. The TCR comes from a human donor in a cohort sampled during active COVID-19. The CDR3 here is CASSLASGGALYEQYF. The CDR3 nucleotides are TGTGCCAGCAGCTTAGCCTCGGGGGGGGCCCTCTACGAGCAGTACTTC.